The TCR beta chain described here comes from a study of cytomegalovirus exposure and HLA in healthy donors. Overall study findings and caveats: Rarity marked most TCR sequences, yet some public TCRs occurred in many donors. A few V segments could not be told apart, such as TRBV6-2 and TRBV6-3, and were left out. According to a later analysis, donors in an Asian-associated ancestry cluster reportedly had fewer N-insertions than the 666-donor mean. In a later analysis, at a false discovery rate of 0.05, 17,000 or so TCR beta sequences matched HLA alleles.

A remark on this clone: Its specificity is unknown.

The V gene's germline CDR1 is LNHDA and CDR2 SQIVND (reference sequence). CDR3 length: 12 amino acids. Trimming removed 1 base from V and 9 bases from J, with 7 bases in between. Primers for the PCR totalled 60 Vbeta and 13 Jbeta. The protocol was immunoSEQ multiplex PCR, while the TCRdb copy is restricted to in-frame clones and leaves out a portion. The sample comprises fewer than 200,000 clones, roughly 70% of which are singletons, and about 1.6% rests with the top ten. The TCR originated in a girl between 5 and 17 years old in good health and CMV-seronegative. The source material was PBMCs. The chain employs TRBV19 and TRBJ2-1; TRBD2 might be the D (6 bases). CDR3 DNA sequence: TGTGCCAGTAGTATAGGGAGGGGTGAGCAGTTCTTC. This gives the protein CASSIGRGEQFF.